This TCR beta chain comes out of a study of shared clonotypes between healthy human individuals. Turning to the study itself: CD4 naive and memory got three plates each, CD8 naive two, CD8 memory one.

V shed 2 bases and J shed 2 bases, with 6 bases lying between them. CDR1 SNHLY and CDR2 FYNNEI come from the germline V gene. This CDR3 is built from 14 residues. Comments on this clone: Its specificity is not known. This CDR3 is also generated by other DNA sequences in the sample.

The protocol was immunoSEQ multiplex PCR, while the TCRdb copy is restricted to in-frame clones and leaves out a portion. The repertoire holds 2.5 million or so clones, with around nine tenths as singletons. General study points: In a few donors, around 5% of naive CD4 clonotypes appeared in common. It was only blood that was sampled, and tissue repertoires likely differ.

Specimen: naive CD4+ T cells sorted from blood. As for subset: CD45RA+ positively selected. V gene TRBV2 combines with J gene TRBJ2-2, with D perhaps being TRBD1 or TRBD2 (5 bases each). This sequence originates from a man between 18 and 35 years old in good health. CDR3 sequence (DNA): TGTGCCAGCAGTGAAAGGGACAACACCGGGGAGCTGTTTTTT. Protein: CASSERDNTGELFF.